This paragraph reports one T cell receptor beta chain. Its antigen is currently unknown. This CDR3 has 15 residues. CDR1 is SGHRS and CDR2 is YFSETQ in the germline V gene. V was pared by 4 bases and J by 2 bases, with 6 bases of the junction left unmatched. The sample comes from a study of blood T cells in healthy people across ages. Together with a sample-barcoded 5' primer, a J-beta primer mix was included in a second PCR lasting 7 to 11 cycles. Sequencing of every sample gave 3 million or more CDR3-containing paired-end reads. TCRdb passed the 5' RACE reads through MiXCR, listing each CDR3 protein once. The table includes about 630,000 distinct CDR3 sequences, 20% to 25% detected once. Regarding the study as a whole: Researchers report that TCR beta diversity correlated strongly with naive T cell percentage. Naive and antigen-experienced cells could not be conclusively compared, given unsorted PBMCs.

The sequenced sample was blood. V is TRBV5-1 and J is TRBJ2-3, with 8 bases matching TRBD2. The sequence derives from a man aged 65 to 85 in good health. Here the CDR3 reads CASSRLGLVTDTQYF. The CDR3 DNA is TGCGCCAGCAGCCGCTTGGGACTAGTCACAGATACGCAGTATTTT.